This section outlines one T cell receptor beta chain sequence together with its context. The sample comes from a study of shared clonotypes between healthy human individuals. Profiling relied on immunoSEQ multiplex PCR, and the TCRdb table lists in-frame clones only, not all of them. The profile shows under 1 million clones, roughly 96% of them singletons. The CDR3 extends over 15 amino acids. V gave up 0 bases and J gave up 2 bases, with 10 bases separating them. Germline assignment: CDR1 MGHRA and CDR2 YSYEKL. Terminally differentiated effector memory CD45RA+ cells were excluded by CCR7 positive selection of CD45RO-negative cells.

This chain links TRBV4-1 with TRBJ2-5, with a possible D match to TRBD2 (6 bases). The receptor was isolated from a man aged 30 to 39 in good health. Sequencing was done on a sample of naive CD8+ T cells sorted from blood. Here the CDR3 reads CASSQEGREQETQYF. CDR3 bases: TGCGCCAGCAGCCAAGAAGGGCGGGAACAAGAGACCCAGTACTTC.